Each of the 23 T cell receptor beta chains below was sequenced from the same sample in a study of OX40 agonist ivuxolimab in advanced cancers. The table came from immunoSEQ multiplex PCR; TCRdb's copy has only in-frame clones and leaves some out. The profile shows around 48,000 clones, 65% to 85% of them singletons. This material consisted of CD4+ or CD8+ T cells sorted from blood, taken in a trial of the OX40 agonist ivuxolimab. These receptors were collected from an adult with an advanced solid tumor such as melanoma, head and neck, liver or kidney cancer.

This chain links TRBV5-1 with TRBJ2-7; 10 bases line up with TRBD2. Germline V CDR1 and CDR2: SGHRS, YFSETQ. The V segment lost 4 bases and the J segment 1 base; nucleotides outside the gene matches: 2. The CDR3 runs to 14 residues. CDR3 amino acids: CASSASGRSYEQYF. CDR3 nucleotides: TGCGCCAGCAGCGCTAGCGGGAGATCCTACGAGCAGTACTTC.

The chain links TRBV2 to TRBJ2-1, with 8 bases fitting TRBD2. The CDR3 sequence is 14 residues long. Germline V gives CDR1 SNHLY, CDR2 FYNNEI. Unmatched junction bases numbered 10, after V lost 6 bases and J lost 9 bases. The CDR3 nucleotides read TGTGCCAGCAGGCTATCTCGGGGGGGAGGTGAGCAGTTCTTC. Translating it yields CASRLSRGGGEQFF.

The gene calls are TRBV5-1 and TRBJ2-3; D is possibly TRBD2 (5 bases). In germline, CDR1 is SGHRS, CDR2 YFSETQ. V was pared by 0 bases and J by 5 bases, with 13 bases between. The CDR3 contains 15 residues. Here the CDR3 DNA reads TGCGCCAGCAGCTTGGGGGCTAGCTGGGGAGATACGCAGTATTTT. This sequence encodes CASSLGASWGDTQYF.

The chain couples TRBV7-9 to TRBJ2-2, with D possibly matching TRBD1 (5 bases). Trimming left V 1 base short and J 5 bases short, with 11 bases between. Germline CDR1 is SEHNR and CDR2 is FQNEAQ (reference sequence). CDR3 length: 15 residues. CDR3 amino acids: CASSLGRVGTGELFF. Written as DNA, the CDR3 is TGTGCCAGCAGCTTAGGCAGGGTAGGAACCGGGGAGCTGTTTTTT.

The gene calls are TRBV30 and TRBJ2-5; 9 positions match TRBD2. The germline V gene encodes CDR1 GTSNPN and CDR2 SVGIG (reference sequence). V trimming: 2 bases; J trimming: 2 bases; junction bases outside the gene matches: 12. This CDR3 comprises 17 residues. The CDR3 bases are TGTGCCTGGAGTACGAAGCGGGGGGCCCCAGGTCAAGAGACCCAGTACTTC. The encoded protein is CAWSTKRGAPGQETQYF.

The genes are TRBV11-2 and TRBJ2-1; D perhaps matches TRBD1 (6 bases). Germline V gene data show CDR1 as SGHAT and CDR2 as FQNNGV. The CDR3 contains 15 residues. V lost 7 bases to trimming and J lost 5 bases, with 18 bases between them. The CDR3 DNA sequence: TGTGCCAGCACCTCACAGGGAAATACCCACAATGAGCAGTTCTTC. As protein: CASTSQGNTHNEQFF.

The chain carries TRBV5-1 and TRBJ1-2; D is perhaps TRBD1 (6 bases). Germline values: CDR1 SGHRS, CDR2 YFSETQ. The CDR3 sequence is 15 residues long. Deletions cut 4 bases from V and 5 bases from J, with 18 bases between. CDR3 sequence: CASSLPGAGVYGYTF. CDR3 DNA sequence: TGCGCCAGCAGCCTCCCGGGGGCAGGGGTATATGGCTACACCTTC.

The rearrangement joins TRBV11-3 to TRBJ2-1; tentatively, D is TRBD2 (6 bases). The V end was cut by 1 base, the J end by 1 base, with 20 bases between. CDR1 SGHNT and CDR2 YENEEA come from the germline V gene. The CDR3 is 19 residues long. Written as DNA, the CDR3 is TGTGCCAGCAGCTTAGCTTATCGGGAGCCCCCCGGATCCTACAATGAGCAGTTCTTC. Translating it yields CASSLAYREPPGSYNEQFF.

V gene TRBV7-2 combines with J gene TRBJ2-2; D tentatively fits TRBD1 or TRBD2 (5 bases each). The CDR3 is 15 residues long. With 5 bases removed from V and 0 bases from J, the gap between germline ends came to 10 bases. Germline CDR1 and CDR2: SGHTA and FQGNSA. The CDR3 nucleotides read TGTGCCAGCAGCCCGGGACGAACGAACACCGGGGAGCTGTTTTTT. Translation gives CASSPGRTNTGELFF.

CDR3 loop: CASSRSRWLGESQETQYF. The DNA of the CDR3 is TGTGCCAGCAGTCGCAGCCGGTGGTTGGGCGAATCCCAAGAGACCCAGTACTTC. The chain combines TRBV7-9 with TRBJ2-5, with D uncertain. In germline, CDR1 is SEHNR, CDR2 FQNEAQ (reference sequence). The CDR3 has 18 residues. V lost 6 bases and J 1 base, leaving 24 bases between the germline ends.

This clone was recorded a few times. V is TRBV28 and J is TRBJ2-3; perhaps D is TRBD1 or TRBD2 (5 bases each). V lost 1 base to trimming and J lost 4 bases, with 9 bases between them. The CDR3 is 14 amino acids. Germline V gene sequence: CDR1 MDHEN, CDR2 SYDVKM. CDR3 protein: CASSLLRGADTQYF. In DNA, the CDR3 is TGTGCCAGCAGTTTATTGAGGGGAGCAGATACGCAGTATTTT.

The chain carries TRBV2 and TRBJ1-1; 8 bases are a match to TRBD1. Trimming cost V 1 base and J 4 bases; bases outside gene matches: 2. The V gene's germline CDR1 is SNHLY and CDR2 FYNNEI. There are 14 residues in the CDR3. Written as DNA, the CDR3 is TGTGCCAGCAGTGAAGTAACAGGGGGCACTGAAGCTTTCTTT. This encodes CASSEVTGGTEAFF.

This chain connects TRBV6-5 to TRBJ2-7; 10 bases align to TRBD1. The CDR3 loop spans 16 amino acids. The trim removed 2 bases at V and 1 base at J, leaving 5 bases unmatched. The germline gives CDR1 MNHEY, CDR2 SVGAGI. The CDR3 protein is CASSYDPGQGSYEQYF. DNA of the CDR3: TGTGCCAGCAGTTACGATCCGGGACAGGGGTCCTACGAGCAGTACTTC.

This chain joins TRBV5-1 and TRBJ1-3; D unresolved. Trimming pared 0 bases from V and 0 bases from J, leaving 13 bases between. Per germline, CDR1 SGHRS and CDR2 YFSETQ. The CDR3 is made up of 17 amino acids. CDR3 sequence (DNA): TGCGCCAGCAGCTTGGACCCTCCCCGTGACTCTGGAAACACCATATATTTT. Translated, it gives CASSLDPPRDSGNTIYF.

This clone was seen more than once but under ten times. CDR3 in DNA: TGTGCCAGCGTCCGGGACGGTGGCCCAGATACGCAGTATTTT. It encodes CASVRDGGPDTQYF. The chain uses TRBV6-1 and TRBJ2-3; D might be TRBD1 or TRBD2, each matching 5 bases. The V and J ends lost 8 bases and 4 bases respectively, with 16 bases between them. This CDR3 has 14 residues. Germline loops: CDR1 MNHNS, CDR2 SASEGT.

This chain links TRBV28 with TRBJ1-2, with 7 nucleotides matching TRBD1. Germline trimming cut 7 bases from V and 4 bases from J; bases unmatched to any gene: 9. The CDR3 covers 14 residues. Germline V gives CDR1 MDHEN, CDR2 SYDVKM. The CDR3 nucleotides are TGTGCCAGCAATACAGGGGATCGGGGCTATGGCTACACCTTC. Translation: CASNTGDRGYGYTF.

CDR3 bases: TGCGCCAGCAGCCAACCGTCACGCGTTCCGGGAAACACCATATATTTT. Residues: CASSQPSRVPGNTIYF. V usage is TRBV5-1 and J usage is TRBJ1-3, with D hard to call. The CDR3 totals 16 residues. V lost 4 bases and J 4 bases, leaving 18 bases between the germline ends. CDR1 is SGHRS, CDR2 YFSETQ, per germline.

This clone was seen only once. V gene TRBV11-2 combines with J gene TRBJ2-3; 9 nucleotides line up with TRBD2. The CDR3 totals 18 residues. The V gene end was trimmed by 4 bases and the J gene end by 4 bases; junction bases not matched to a gene: 15. Per germline, CDR1 SGHAT and CDR2 FQNNGV. The CDR3 sequence: CASSSPRRSGRTPDTQYF. For the CDR3, the DNA is TGTGCCAGCAGCTCACCCCGGAGGAGCGGGAGGACGCCAGATACGCAGTATTTT.

J is TRBJ1-2 and V is TRBV2; D perhaps matches TRBD1 (5 bases). Per germline, CDR1 SNHLY and CDR2 FYNNEI. This CDR3 has 18 residues. V was trimmed by 2 bases and J by 0 bases, leaving 19 bases between them. The CDR3 is CASSETQGPKRTNYGYTF. The CDR3 DNA follows: TGTGCCAGCAGTGAAACGCAGGGCCCTAAGAGGACTAACTATGGCTACACCTTC.

The chain recombines TRBV7-8 with TRBJ1-1, with 8 bases that match TRBD1. V gave up 1 base and J gave up 5 bases; unmatched junction bases: 6. Germline V CDR1 and CDR2: SGHVS, FQNEAQ. There are 15 residues in the CDR3. Written as DNA, the CDR3 is TGTGCCAGCAGCTTAGGGGGGACAGGTGGGACTGAAGCTTTCTTT. It encodes CASSLGGTGGTEAFF.

This chain joins TRBV5-4 and TRBJ2-3; the match to TRBD2 covers 10 bases. CDR3 length: 16 residues. V lost 4 bases to trimming and J lost 1 base; unmatched junction nucleotides: 6. Germline V gene sequence: CDR1 SGHNT, CDR2 YYREEE (reference sequence). CDR3 loop: CASSRERGGGTDTQYF. The CDR3 region has the DNA TGTGCCAGCAGCCGAGAGCGGGGGGGAGGCACAGATACGCAGTATTTT.

This CDR3 is CATSRALGSYEQYF. The CDR3 DNA reads TGTGCCACCAGCAGAGCCCTAGGGTCCTACGAGCAGTACTTC. This chain links TRBV15 with TRBJ2-7, with D uncertain. CDR1 is LNHNV, CDR2 YYDKDF, per germline (reference sequence). V lost 1 base and J 1 base, leaving 8 bases between the germline ends. The CDR3 contains 14 residues.

This chain connects TRBV5-1 to TRBJ2-3; D may be TRBD2 (5 bases). Trimming took off 7 bases at V and 0 bases at J, with 12 bases between the two ends. CDR3 length equals 14 residues. Germline CDR1 and CDR2: SGHRS and YFSETQ. CDR3 sequence (DNA): TGCGCCAGCTCAAACGGGGAGAGCACAGATACGCAGTATTTT. Its translation is CASSNGESTDTQYF.